Listed below are T cell receptor beta chains from one sample, sequenced in a study of T cell responses to AZD1222 COVID-19 vaccine. Only in-frame clones appear in the TCRdb table, and some are missing; sequencing was by immunoSEQ multiplex PCR. The sample includes about 97,000 clones, around nine tenths of them seen just once. The source was peripheral blood, collected on day 0 of AZD1222 vaccination. Receptors originate from an adult in good health. Both conserved end residues are part of each CDR3. The D gene is left open where the match is weak. For some rows the clone size is stated as once, few or many, or as a class when expanded; others skip it.

CDR3 protein,CDR3 DNA,V gene,D gene,clone size,J gene
CASGPKAFF,TGCGCCAGCGGACCAAAAGCTTTCTTT,TRBV10-2,.,.,TRBJ1-1
CASSVEADSQPQHF,TGTGCCAGCAGCGTAGAGGCTGACAGCCAGCCCCAGCATTTT,TRBV9,.,.,TRBJ1-5
CASSMGQGDPRGPNYEQYF,TGTGCCAGTAGTATGGGACAGGGAGACCCCAGGGGCCCTAACTACGAGCAGTACTTC,TRBV19,TRBD1,.,TRBJ2-7
CASSTRTGEKLFF,TGCGCCAGCAGCACGCGGACAGGCGAAAAACTGTTTTTT,TRBV5-1,TRBD1,once,TRBJ1-4
CASSPQDRGRRGYTF,TGTGCCAGCAGCCCCCAAGACAGGGGGCGCCGAGGCTACACCTTC,TRBV3-1/TRBV3-2,TRBD1,.,TRBJ1-2
CASSVNGGETQYF,TGTGCCAGCAGTGTTAACGGGGGAGAGACCCAGTACTTC,TRBV12-3/TRBV12-4,.,once,TRBJ2-5
CASSLGGSVELFF,TGTGCCAGCAGCCTCGGGGGGTCGGTGGAGCTGTTTTTT,TRBV12-3/TRBV12-4,TRBD2,.,TRBJ2-2
CSVEGPSGGARDTQYF,TGCAGCGTTGAAGGGCCTAGCGGGGGGGCCCGAGATACGCAGTATTTT,TRBV29-1,TRBD2,.,TRBJ2-3
CASSLTGDSNQPQHF,TGCGCCAGCAGCTTAACAGGGGATAGCAATCAGCCCCAGCATTTT,TRBV5-1,TRBD1,.,TRBJ1-5
CASSGPGQGEKLFF,TGTGCCAGCAGCGGCCCAGGACAAGGGGAAAAACTGTTTTTT,TRBV2,.,once,TRBJ1-4
CASSPVADTSYNEQFF,TGCGCCAGCAGCCCCGTAGCGGATACCTCCTACAATGAGCAGTTCTTC,TRBV4-1,.,.,TRBJ2-1